Listed here are 17 T cell receptor beta chains from one sample, sequenced in a study of Ad26.COV2.S vaccination and SARS-CoV-2 variants. The treatment: some 20 received Ad26.COV2.S at low or high dose, single or two shots; about five received placebo; per-sample allocation not given. Collection of samples fell on day 63 after the first vaccine or placebo injection. Sequencing was performed with immunoSEQ multiplex PCR; in TCRdb, only in-frame clones are kept and a portion is missing. Of about 410,000 clones listed, 92% are singletons. The sequencing used peripheral blood, collected in a trial of Ad26.COV2.S vaccine versus placebo. The receptors here all came from a person aged 18-60 years who received the Ad26.COV2.S COVID-19 vaccine or a placebo.

The chain employs TRBV14 and TRBJ2-1, with 8 bases lining up with TRBD1. Germline CDR1 reads SGHDN; CDR2 reads FVKESK. This CDR3 comprises 17 residues. V gave up 0 bases and J gave up 8 bases; unmatched junction bases: 12. The CDR3 reads CASSQEIGDRPVDEQFF. In DNA, the CDR3 is TGTGCCAGCAGCCAAGAAATCGGGGACAGGCCCGTCGATGAGCAGTTCTTC.

This chain links TRBV29-1 with TRBJ2-5; 9 bases line up with TRBD1. CDR3 size: 13 residues. From germline, CDR1 is SQVTM and CDR2 ANQGSEA. V was clipped by 7 bases and J by 3 bases; unmatched bases: 6. The CDR3 is CSAQQGAEETQYF. In DNA form, the CDR3 reads TGCAGCGCACAACAGGGGGCGGAAGAGACCCAGTACTTC. Based on the CDR3 plus reference TRBV29-1 and TRBJ2-5, the full variable domain is SAVISQKPSRDICQRGTSLTIQCQVDSQVTMMFWYRQQPGQSLTLIATANQGSEATYESGFVIDKFPISRPNLTFSTLTVSNMSPEDSSIYLCSAQQGAEETQYFGPGTRLLVL.

This chain links TRBV28 with TRBJ2-7; TRBD1 matches at 9 bases. Unmatched junction bases numbered 3, after V lost 6 bases and J lost 0 bases. Germline-derived CDR1 and CDR2 are MDHEN and SYDVKM. This CDR3 region has 14 residues. The CDR3 is CASRETGGSYEQYF. The CDR3 coding sequence is TGTGCCAGCAGGGAGACAGGGGGCTCCTACGAGCAGTACTTC.

J is TRBJ2-3 and V is TRBV29-1; tentative D call: TRBD1 (6 bases). Germline V gives CDR1 SQVTM, CDR2 ANQGSEA. V lost 3 bases to trimming and J lost 6 bases, with 19 bases between them. This CDR3 has 15 residues. In nucleotides, the CDR3 is TGCAGCGTTGACACAGGGCTCCGTGCACACGATACGCAGTATTTT. Amino acid sequence: CSVDTGLRAHDTQYF.

This clone has only one observation. This chain connects TRBV6-5 to TRBJ2-1; D is ambiguous. Trimming left V 5 bases short and J 5 bases short, with 13 bases between. The germline gives CDR1 MNHEY, CDR2 SVGAGI. The CDR3 length is 14 residues. CDR3 nucleotides: TGTGCCAGCAGTCTATGGACGGCTCACAATGAGCAGTTCTTC. Its translation is CASSLWTAHNEQFF.

V gene TRBV15 combines with J gene TRBJ2-1; tentatively, D is TRBD1 (6 bases). Trimming shortened V by 0 bases and J by 0 bases, and 15 bases separated the two germline ends. The CDR3 is made up of 18 amino acids. CDR1 and CDR2 from the germline V gene are LNHNV and YYDKDF (reference sequence). The CDR3 region has the DNA TGTGCCACCAGCAGAGATAAGGGCAGGGGCAGCTCCTACAATGAGCAGTTCTTC. This sequence encodes CATSRDKGRGSSYNEQFF.

This chain links TRBV4-1 with TRBJ2-3, with TRBD2 matching 7 bases. The V gene end was trimmed by 11 bases and the J gene end by 5 bases; junction bases not matched to a gene: 7. CDR1 and CDR2 from the germline V gene are MGHRA and YSYEKL. CDR3 length equals 12 residues. In DNA form, the CDR3 reads TGCGCCGCCGGGGGGAATGGAGATACGCAGTATTTT. It translates to CAAGGNGDTQYF.

This clone was observed once. This chain connects TRBV6-5 to TRBJ2-7, with 10 bases lining up with TRBD2. The germline V gene has CDR1 MNHEY and CDR2 SVGAGI. J was trimmed by 6 bases and V by 6 bases; bases with no gene match: 11. The CDR3 covers 15 residues. The CDR3 region is CASSDPGTSAVEQYF. The CDR3 nucleotides are TGTGCCAGCAGCGACCCCGGGACTAGCGCCGTCGAGCAGTACTTC.

V and J are TRBV6-5 and TRBJ1-6; tentative D call: TRBD1 (5 bases). CDR3 length: 16 amino acids. Per the germline V gene, CDR1 is MNHEY and CDR2 is SVGAGI. V was trimmed by 4 bases and J by 7 bases, leaving 17 bases between them. The CDR3 loop is CASSSSPEGWNSPLHF. CDR3 coding DNA: TGTGCCAGCAGTTCTTCCCCCGAGGGGTGGAATTCACCCCTCCACTTT.

V usage is TRBV4-1 and J usage is TRBJ1-4; tentative D call: TRBD1 (6 bases). The V gene's germline CDR1 is MGHRA and CDR2 YSYEKL. Trimming shortened V by 1 base and J by 0 bases, and 12 bases separated the two germline ends. The CDR3 covers 17 residues. Written as DNA, the CDR3 is TGCGCCAGCAGCCAAGCGGGACACCCAGCAACTAATGAAAAACTGTTTTTT. As protein: CASSQAGHPATNEKLFF.

The CDR3 DNA sequence: TGCAGCGTCCGGGACAGGCCCAACGAGCAGTACTTC. The encoded protein is CSVRDRPNEQYF. The chain carries TRBV29-1 and TRBJ2-7, with 8 bases identical to TRBD1. The CDR3 runs to 12 residues. The trim removed 6 bases at V and 5 bases at J, leaving 6 bases unmatched. From germline, CDR1 is SQVTM and CDR2 ANQGSEA.

The chain combines TRBV19 with TRBJ2-1; D tentatively reads TRBD1 or TRBD2 (6 bases each). The germline V gene has CDR1 LNHDA and CDR2 SQIVND (reference sequence). CDR3 length: 17 amino acids. The V gene lost 3 bases and the J gene lost 2 bases, with 17 bases spanning the gap. CDR3 coding DNA: TGTGCCAGTAGTATTGGTCGGGGGCCAGTCGCCTACAATGAGCAGTTCTTC. Translated: CASSIGRGPVAYNEQFF. Full variable domain (remainder filled in from reference TRBV19 and TRBJ2-1): DGGITQSPKYLFRKEGQNVTLSCEQNLNHDAMYWYRQDPGQGLRLIYYSQIVNDFQKGDIAEGYSVSREKKESFPLTVTSAQKNPTAFYLCASSIGRGPVAYNEQFFGPGTRLTVL.

The chain combines TRBV29-1 with TRBJ2-7, with unresolved D. Trimming left V 2 bases short and J 0 bases short, with 11 bases between. The CDR3 spans 14 residues. Germline V CDR1 and CDR2: SQVTM, ANQGSEA. The CDR3 nucleotides read TGCAGCGTTGAAAGCCCAGGTCCCTCCTACGAGCAGTACTTC. Encoded protein: CSVESPGPSYEQYF.

The chain has TRBV6-6 and TRBJ2-1; D gene ambiguous. This CDR3 is 15 amino acids long. The V gene's germline CDR1 is MNHNY and CDR2 SVGAGI (reference sequence). Trimming cost V 7 bases and J 9 bases, with 22 bases left between them. The CDR3 DNA follows: TGTGCCAGCATCAGTGTCCCAAATAGGCCGGGTGAGCAGTTCTTC. Translated, it gives CASISVPNRPGEQFF.

The rearrangement uses TRBV6-5 and TRBJ2-3, with 9 bases that match TRBD1. This CDR3 spans 14 amino acids. From germline, CDR1 is MNHEY and CDR2 SVGAGI. V was pared by 6 bases and J by 4 bases, with 5 bases of the junction left unmatched. The CDR3 nucleotides read TGTGCCAGCAGGCGCACAGGGGGCCCAGATACGCAGTATTTT. It translates to CASRRTGGPDTQYF.

The chain combines TRBV4-1 with TRBJ2-4; no clear D gene. There are 21 residues in the CDR3. Germline values: CDR1 MGHRA, CDR2 YSYEKL. Trimming cost V 6 bases and J 0 bases, with 30 bases left between them. The CDR3 DNA reads as TGCGCCAGCAGTCAAATATCAGTTCGGGTCGGGTCTAACCTAGCCAAAAACATTCAGTACTTC. Protein product: CASSQISVRVGSNLAKNIQYF.

The gene calls are TRBV10-2 and TRBJ1-5, with TRBD1 as a possible D gene (5 bases). Trimming left V 3 bases short and J 2 bases short, with 11 bases between. The CDR3 length is 15 residues. Germline CDR1 reads WSHSY; CDR2 reads SAAADI. Here the CDR3 DNA reads TGCGCCAGCAGTGATAGACCGGGGGGCAATCAGCCCCAGCATTTT. Translated, it gives CASSDRPGGNQPQHF.